What follows is one TCR beta chain and its context. This record belongs to a study of blood T cell repertoires in COVID-19. The wider study: There were acute and convalescent COVID-19 samples, and they came from the United States, Italy and Spain.

Sequencing was performed with immunoSEQ multiplex PCR; in TCRdb, only in-frame clones are kept and a portion is missing. The data show some 70,000 clones, around 86% seen once. The CDR3 has 15 amino acids. CDR1 MNHEY and CDR2 SMNVEV come from the germline V gene (reference sequence). V trimming: 5 bases; J trimming: 0 bases; junction bases outside the gene matches: 4. The sample was peripheral blood. The TCR comes from a man between 45 and 60 years old with active COVID-19. The rearrangement links TRBV27 to TRBJ2-7; 10 nucleotides match TRBD2. Here the CDR3 reads CASSPSGGFSYEQYF. The CDR3 region has the DNA TGTGCCAGCAGTCCTAGCGGGGGTTTCTCCTACGAGCAGTACTTC.